The 29 T cell receptor beta chains in this list originate from one sample, sequenced in a study of blood T cell repertoires in COVID-19. Produced via immunoSEQ multiplex PCR; TCRdb's table is partial and in-frame only. Here the sample spans approximately 300,000 clones, 80% to 90% being singletons. Sequenced: PBMCs or T cells enriched from blood (not recorded which). The receptors come from a woman under 40 who had recovered from COVID-19.

The gene calls are TRBV6-5 and TRBJ2-7; a possible D gene is TRBD1 (6 bases). V was clipped by 5 bases and J by 1 base, with 9 bases between them. Germline lookup yields CDR1 MNHEY and CDR2 SVGAGI. The CDR3 loop spans 13 amino acids. This chain's CDR3 is CASSHRVSYEQYF. DNA of the CDR3: TGTGCCAGCAGTCACAGGGTTTCCTACGAGCAGTACTTC.

This chain joins TRBV3-1 (or the pseudogene TRBV3-2) and TRBJ2-3, with TRBD1 identical over 9 bases. Germline V gives CDR1 LGHDT, CDR2 YNNKEL (reference sequence). The CDR3 contains 18 residues. J was trimmed by 3 bases and V by 4 bases; bases with no gene match: 14. DNA for the CDR3: TGTGCCAGCAGCCCAGGACGACAGGGGGTGGTCTTGACAGATACGCAGTATTTT. It specifies CASSPGRQGVVLTDTQYF.

The chain has TRBV6-4 and TRBJ2-7, with no clear D. V lost 2 bases, J lost 1 base, and 15 bases lay in between. Per germline, CDR1 MRHNA and CDR2 SNTAGT. This CDR3 has 16 residues. CDR3 in DNA: TGTGCCAGCAGTGACCACCCGTACGGGTTATCCTACGAGCAGTACTTC. Its protein is CASSDHPYGLSYEQYF.

The chain joins TRBV6-5 to TRBJ1-1; TRBD1 is a possible D gene (6 bases). Trimming cost V 6 bases and J 1 base, with 12 bases left between them. The CDR3 is 14 residues long. Germline V CDR1 and CDR2: MNHEY, SVGAGI. The CDR3, as DNA: TGTGCCAGCAGAGCTCAGGGGTGGAACACTGAAGCTTTCTTT. This codes for CASRAQGWNTEAFF.

The J gene is TRBJ1-6, the V gene TRBV5-4; D is undetermined. There are 15 residues in the CDR3. Germline lookup yields CDR1 SGHNT and CDR2 YYREEE (reference sequence). V gave up 2 bases and J gave up 1 base, with 7 bases separating them. The CDR3 nucleotides read TGTGCCAGCAGCTTTGCGGGTTCCTATAATTCACCCCTCCACTTT. Protein product: CASSFAGSYNSPLHF.

V gene TRBV24-1 combines with J gene TRBJ2-1; a possible D gene is TRBD2 (7 bases). The CDR3 covers 12 residues. V shed 9 bases and J shed 10 bases, with 15 bases lying between them. CDR1 is KGHDR and CDR2 is SFDVKD in the germline V gene. The CDR3 here is CATLGPGGEQFF. The CDR3, as DNA: TGTGCCACCTTGGGACCGGGGGGCGAGCAGTTCTTC.

The chain is built from TRBV24-1 and TRBJ2-7; the D is unclear. Germline V gene sequence: CDR1 KGHDR, CDR2 SFDVKD. This CDR3 has 14 amino acids. Trimming stripped 5 bases from V and 4 bases from J, with 14 bases between. CDR3 coding DNA: TGTGCCACCAGTGGCAGGCCCGTATCGTACGAGCAGTACTTC. It yields the protein CATSGRPVSYEQYF.

This clone was detected a few times. The rearrangement links TRBV7-9 to TRBJ2-3; D is perhaps TRBD1 (6 bases). The CDR3 covers 11 residues. V was shortened by 5 bases and J by 15 bases, with 15 bases between the two germline ends. Germline V gene data show CDR1 as SEHNR and CDR2 as FQNEAQ (reference sequence). DNA of the CDR3: TGTGCCAGCAGCCGAACCCAGGGGTACTATTTT. The encoded protein is CASSRTQGYYF. Together with reference TRBV7-9 and TRBJ2-3, the CDR3 gives the full variable domain: DTGVSQNPRHKITKRGQNVTFRCDPISEHNRLYWYRQTLGQGPEFLTYFQNEAQLEKSRLLSDRFSAERPKGSFSTLEIQRTEQGDSAMYLCASSRTQGYYFGPGTRLTVL.

The rearrangement links TRBV25-1 to TRBJ1-2; no firm D call. This CDR3 has 12 residues. Germline V gene data show CDR1 as MGHDK and CDR2 as SYGVNS. The ends were cut back, 10 bases at V and 3 bases at J, with 12 bases in the middle. The CDR3 region has the DNA TGTGCCACACATTGGGCCTACTATGGCTACACCTTC. Protein sequence: CATHWAYYGYTF.

V and J are TRBV2 and TRBJ2-5, with D unresolved. V was clipped by 3 bases and J by 5 bases, with 4 bases between them. Germline V gene data show CDR1 as SNHLY and CDR2 as FYNNEI. The CDR3 extends over 11 amino acids. The CDR3 region has the DNA TGTGCCAGCAGTGACAGGGAGACCCAGTACTTC. As protein: CASSDRETQYF.

The CDR3 DNA is TGTGCCAGCAGCTTATGGGCCCCATCCGGGAACAGGGCTTCACCCCTCCACTTT. It encodes CASSLWAPSGNRASPLHF. The genes are TRBV7-2 and TRBJ1-6; a possible D gene is TRBD1 (6 bases). Per germline, CDR1 SGHTA and CDR2 FQGNSA. CDR3 size: 18 residues. Trimming shortened V by 2 bases and J by 9 bases, and 23 bases separated the two germline ends.

The chain is built from TRBV4-1 and TRBJ1-1; D possibly corresponds to TRBD1 (5 bases). With 0 bases removed from V and 10 bases from J, the gap between germline ends came to 18 bases. CDR1 is MGHRA, CDR2 YSYEKL, per germline. The CDR3 loop spans 15 amino acids. CDR3 coding DNA: TGCGCCAGCAGCCAAGATAGAGGGGAGGATTTTGGAGCTTTCTTT. Translation gives CASSQDRGEDFGAFF.

This chain uses TRBV28 with TRBJ2-1; TRBD1 aligns across 10 bases. With 4 bases clipped from V and 9 bases from J, the junction kept 6 bases outside the gene matches. Germline assignment: CDR1 MDHEN and CDR2 SYDVKM. This CDR3 is 14 amino acids long. The CDR3 DNA sequence: TGTGCCAGCAGTTCCCCGGGACAGGGGCCTGAGCAGTTCTTC. It yields the protein CASSSPGQGPEQFF.

V gene TRBV6-1 combines with J gene TRBJ2-2, with TRBD2 matching 8 bases. Germline trimming cut 0 bases from V and 5 bases from J; bases unmatched to any gene: 5. This CDR3 is built from 16 residues. Germline values: CDR1 MNHNS, CDR2 SASEGT. Written as DNA, the CDR3 is TGTGCCAGCAGTGAAGCCCTAGCGGGTAGTACCGGGGAGCTGTTTTTT. This codes for CASSEALAGSTGELFF.

V usage is TRBV27 and J usage is TRBJ1-2; D uncertain. The germline V and J ends were trimmed by 3 bases and 2 bases, with 7 bases remaining between them. The length of the CDR3 is 13 residues. The germline CDR1 and CDR2 sequences are MNHEY and SMNVEV (reference sequence). The CDR3: CASSLAANYGYTF. CDR3 in DNA: TGTGCCAGCAGTTTGGCAGCGAACTATGGCTACACCTTC.

The CDR3 DNA reads as TGTGCCAGCAGCGTAAGCGGGGTACCCTACAATGAGCAGTTCTTC. Translated, it gives CASSVSGVPYNEQFF. This chain uses TRBV9 with TRBJ2-1, with 7 bases aligning to TRBD2. Trimming removed 1 base from V and 2 bases from J; junction bases left unmatched: 3. The CDR3 consists of 15 residues. Germline V gene sequence: CDR1 SGDLS, CDR2 YYNGEE.

The chain carries TRBV6-5 and TRBJ1-2; the match to TRBD1 covers 12 bases. Germline V CDR1 and CDR2: MNHEY, SVGAGI. CDR3 size: 14 residues. The V gene end was trimmed by 4 bases and the J gene end by 6 bases; junction bases not matched to a gene: 3. DNA of the CDR3: TGTGCCAGCAGTTGGGACAGGGGGCGGGATGGCTACACCTTC. This codes for CASSWDRGRDGYTF.

The rearrangement joins TRBV30 to TRBJ1-2; D is unresolved. V was cut by 4 bases and J by 11 bases, with 20 bases left in between. Germline V CDR1 and CDR2: GTSNPN, SVGIG (reference sequence). CDR3 size: 13 residues. This CDR3 is CAWKGGEGSRYTF. In DNA form, the CDR3 reads TGTGCCTGGAAGGGAGGCGAGGGCTCGAGATACACCTTC.

The genes are TRBV9 and TRBJ1-4; 8 positions match TRBD1. The CDR3 covers 13 residues. V gave up 3 bases and J gave up 13 bases; unmatched junction bases: 8. The V gene's germline CDR1 is SGDLS and CDR2 YYNGEE. CDR3 amino acids: CASSARQGQGLFF. The CDR3 DNA sequence: TGTGCCAGCAGCGCCCGACAGGGGCAGGGACTGTTTTTT.

This rearrangement joins TRBV18 to TRBJ1-1; 8 bases agree with TRBD1. Trimming removed 4 bases from V and 1 base from J; junction bases left unmatched: 5. CDR3 size: 15 residues. CDR1 and CDR2 (germline): KGHSH, LQKENI. The CDR3: CASSHGQGSNTEAFF. CDR3 nucleotide sequence: TGTGCCAGCTCACACGGACAGGGATCGAACACTGAAGCTTTCTTT.

The CDR3 sequence is CASSFRGLDSPLHF. The CDR3 DNA follows: TGTGCCAGCAGTTTCAGGGGGCTTGATTCACCCCTCCACTTT. The J gene is TRBJ1-6, the V gene TRBV28, with 8 bases matching TRBD1. Germline CDR1 reads MDHEN; CDR2 reads SYDVKM. The CDR3 spans 14 residues. V shed 3 bases and J 8 bases; nucleotides not matched to a gene: 3.

The CDR3 bases are TGTGCCAGCAGCTCGGGTCAGGGGACGAATGAAAAACTGTTTTTT. Translated, it gives CASSSGQGTNEKLFF. The gene calls are TRBV7-8 and TRBJ1-4; D might be TRBD1 (6 bases). The V and J ends lost 4 bases and 5 bases respectively, with 14 bases between them. There are 15 residues in the CDR3. Germline values: CDR1 SGHVS, CDR2 FQNEAQ.

This clone was seen only a few times. This chain connects TRBV19 to TRBJ2-7; TRBD1 is a possible D gene (5 bases). Germline loops: CDR1 LNHDA, CDR2 SQIVND (reference sequence). This CDR3 has 14 residues. Trimming shortened V by 4 bases and J by 5 bases, and 15 bases separated the two germline ends. CDR3 nucleotide sequence: TGTGCCAGTAGTAGGGGCACATTCCCCGACGAGCAGTACTTC. It codes for CASSRGTFPDEQYF.

The rearrangement uses TRBV10-1 and TRBJ2-3, with a weak D call TRBD1 (5 bases). Trimming cost V 3 bases and J 0 bases, with 13 bases left between them. The CDR3 runs to 16 residues. In germline, CDR1 is WNHNN, CDR2 SYGVQD (reference sequence). The CDR3 coding sequence is TGCGCCAGCAGTGAAAGGGTACCAGGGAGCACAGATACGCAGTATTTT. Amino acids: CASSERVPGSTDTQYF.

V usage is TRBV7-3 and J usage is TRBJ2-5; no reliable D call. CDR1 and CDR2 (germline): SGHTA, FQGTGA. The CDR3 is 13 amino acids. With 1 base removed from V and 4 bases from J, the gap between germline ends came to 7 bases. DNA for the CDR3: TGTGCCAGCAGCTTAAACGGCGGAGAGACCCAGTACTTC. Amino acid sequence: CASSLNGGETQYF.

V gene TRBV4-1 combines with J gene TRBJ1-2; 8 bases line up with TRBD1. Germline CDR1 and CDR2: MGHRA and YSYEKL. V was pared by 1 base and J by 2 bases, with 0 bases of the junction left unmatched. The CDR3 contains 14 residues. CDR3 region: CASSQGTGNYGYTF. CDR3 DNA sequence: TGCGCCAGCAGCCAAGGGACAGGGAACTATGGCTACACCTTC.

In this sample, this clone turned up a few times. The same CDR3 also results from other DNA sequences found in this sample. The chain uses TRBV5-1 and TRBJ1-1; tentatively, D is TRBD1 (5 bases). The CDR3 totals 13 residues. V dropped 2 bases and J dropped 4 bases, with 9 bases sitting between them. Germline lookup yields CDR1 SGHRS and CDR2 YFSETQ. CDR3 sequence: CASSLRGGTEAFF. The CDR3, as DNA: TGCGCCAGCAGCTTAAGGGGAGGCACTGAAGCTTTCTTT.

The chain is built from TRBV25-1 and TRBJ2-3; TRBD2 agrees at 10 bases. V dropped 4 bases and J dropped 2; count of bases not matched to a gene: 6. CDR3 length: 16 amino acids. Germline CDR1 is MGHDK and CDR2 is SYGVNS. The CDR3 nucleotides are TGTGCCAGCAGTGCAGGACTAGCGGCCTACACAGATACGCAGTATTTT. Translation gives CASSAGLAAYTDTQYF. Using reference TRBV25-1 and TRBJ2-3 for the parts outside the CDR3, the full variable domain is EADIYQTPRYLVIGTGKKITLECSQTMGHDKMYWYQQDPGMELHLIHYSYGVNSTEKGDLSSESTVSRIRTEHFPLTLESARPSHTSQYLCASSAGLAAYTDTQYFGPGTRLTVL.

The chain is built from TRBV5-5 and TRBJ2-7; possibly TRBD2 for D (6 bases). V was shortened by 0 bases and J by 0 bases, with 10 bases between the two germline ends. Germline V gene data show CDR1 as SGHKS and CDR2 as YYEKEE (reference sequence). The CDR3 runs 15 residues. CDR3 region: CASSLAVGGSYEQYF. The CDR3 DNA sequence: TGTGCCAGCAGCTTGGCCGTCGGGGGCTCCTACGAGCAGTACTTC.